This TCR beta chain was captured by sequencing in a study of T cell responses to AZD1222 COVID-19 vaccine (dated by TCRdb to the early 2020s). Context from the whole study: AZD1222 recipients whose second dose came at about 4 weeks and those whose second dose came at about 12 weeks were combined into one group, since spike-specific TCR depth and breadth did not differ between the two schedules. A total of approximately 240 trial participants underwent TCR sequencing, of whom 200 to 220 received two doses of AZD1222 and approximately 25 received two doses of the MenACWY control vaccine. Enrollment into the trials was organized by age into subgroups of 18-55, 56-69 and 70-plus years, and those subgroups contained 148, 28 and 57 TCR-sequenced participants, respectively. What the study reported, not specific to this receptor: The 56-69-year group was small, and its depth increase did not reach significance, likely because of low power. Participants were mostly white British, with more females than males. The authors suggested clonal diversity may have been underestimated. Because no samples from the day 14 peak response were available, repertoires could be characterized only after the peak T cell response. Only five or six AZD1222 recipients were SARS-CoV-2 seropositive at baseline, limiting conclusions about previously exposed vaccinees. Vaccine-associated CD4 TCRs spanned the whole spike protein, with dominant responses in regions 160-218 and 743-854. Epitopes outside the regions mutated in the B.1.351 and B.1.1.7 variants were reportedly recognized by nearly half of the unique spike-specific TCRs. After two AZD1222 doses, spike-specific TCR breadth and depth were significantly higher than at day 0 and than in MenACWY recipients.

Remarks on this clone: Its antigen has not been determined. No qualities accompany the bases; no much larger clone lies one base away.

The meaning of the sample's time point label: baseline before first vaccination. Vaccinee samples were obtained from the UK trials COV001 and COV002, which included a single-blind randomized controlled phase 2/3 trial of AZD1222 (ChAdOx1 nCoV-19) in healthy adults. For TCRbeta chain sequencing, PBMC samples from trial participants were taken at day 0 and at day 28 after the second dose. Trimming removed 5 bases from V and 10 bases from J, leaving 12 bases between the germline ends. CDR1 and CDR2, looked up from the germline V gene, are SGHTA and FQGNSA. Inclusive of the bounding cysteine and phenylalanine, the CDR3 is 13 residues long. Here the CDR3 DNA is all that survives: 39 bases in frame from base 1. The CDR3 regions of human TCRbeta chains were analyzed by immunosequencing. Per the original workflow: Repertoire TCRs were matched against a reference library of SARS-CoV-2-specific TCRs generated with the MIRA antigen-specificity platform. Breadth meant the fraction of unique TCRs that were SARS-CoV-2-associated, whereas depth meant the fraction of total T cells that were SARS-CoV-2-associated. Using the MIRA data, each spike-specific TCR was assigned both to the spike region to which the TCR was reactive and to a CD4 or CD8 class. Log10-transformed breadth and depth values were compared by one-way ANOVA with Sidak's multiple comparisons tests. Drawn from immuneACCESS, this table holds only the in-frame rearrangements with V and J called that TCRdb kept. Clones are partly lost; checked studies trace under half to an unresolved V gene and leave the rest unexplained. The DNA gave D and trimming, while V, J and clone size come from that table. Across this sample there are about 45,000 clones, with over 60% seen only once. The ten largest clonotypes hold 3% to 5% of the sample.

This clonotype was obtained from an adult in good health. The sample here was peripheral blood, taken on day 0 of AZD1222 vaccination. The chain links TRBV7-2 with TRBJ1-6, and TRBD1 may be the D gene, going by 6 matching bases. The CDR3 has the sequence CASSPRGGSPLHF. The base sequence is TGTGCCAGCAGCCCGAGGGGGGGCTCACCCCTCCACTTT.